This T cell receptor (beta chain) was sequenced during a study of blood T cells in healthy people across ages. Germline CDR1 is MDHEN and CDR2 is SYDVKM. The CDR3 extends over 15 amino acids. Findings and limits, study-wide: One million T cells yielded diversity estimates that were considered underestimates.

Comment on this clonotype: Its antigen is still unknown.

Each donor had around 10 milliliters of peripheral blood drawn. The second PCR ran 7 to 11 cycles with a sample-barcoded 5' primer and J-beta primers. TCRdb called the 5' RACE reads again in MiXCR, with one record for every CDR3 protein. The table lists under 1,100,000 distinct CDR3 sequences, approximately 26% of them singletons. These same records also appear under a second study, on T cells of mothers and their children. That publication notes: Samples were obtained from a few healthy Caucasian mothers and their six children. The overlap seen between related mothers and children slightly exceeded that of unrelated pairs, though not significantly.

The TCR comes from a girl aged 2-10 years in good health. Specimen: blood. The chain links TRBV28 to TRBJ2-5, with D hard to call. The J call may be faulty, since TRBJ2-7 better matches the DNA end. This CDR3 reads CASSPPFSQTYEQYF. The CDR3, as DNA: TGTGCCAGCAGTCCTCCTTTTTCACAGACCTACGAGCAGTACTTC.